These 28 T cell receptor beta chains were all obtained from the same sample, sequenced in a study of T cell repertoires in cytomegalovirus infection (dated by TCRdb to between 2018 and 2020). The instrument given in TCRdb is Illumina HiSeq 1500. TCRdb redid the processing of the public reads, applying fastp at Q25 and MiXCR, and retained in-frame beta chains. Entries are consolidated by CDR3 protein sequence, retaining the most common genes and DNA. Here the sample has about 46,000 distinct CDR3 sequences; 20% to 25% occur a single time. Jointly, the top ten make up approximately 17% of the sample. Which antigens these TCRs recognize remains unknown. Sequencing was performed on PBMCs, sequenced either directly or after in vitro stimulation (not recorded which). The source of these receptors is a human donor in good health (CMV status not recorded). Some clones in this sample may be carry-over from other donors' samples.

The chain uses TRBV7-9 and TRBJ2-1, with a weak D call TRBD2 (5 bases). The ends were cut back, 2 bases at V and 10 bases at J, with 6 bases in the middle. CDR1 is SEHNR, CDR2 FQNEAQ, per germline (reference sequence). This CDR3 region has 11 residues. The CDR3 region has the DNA TGTGCCAGCAGCTTAAGCGGCGAGCAGTTCTTC. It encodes CASSLSGEQFF. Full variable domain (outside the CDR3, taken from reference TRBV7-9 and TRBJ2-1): DTGVSQNPRHKITKRGQNVTFRCDPISEHNRLYWYRQTLGQGPEFLTYFQNEAQLEKSRLLSDRFSAERPKGSFSTLEIQRTEQGDSAMYLCASSLSGEQFFGPGTRLTVL.

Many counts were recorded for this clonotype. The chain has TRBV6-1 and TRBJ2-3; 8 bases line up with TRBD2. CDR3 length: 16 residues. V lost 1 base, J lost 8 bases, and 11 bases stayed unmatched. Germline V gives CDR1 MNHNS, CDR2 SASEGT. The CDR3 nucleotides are TGTGCCAGCAGTGAAGGCACGGGGGGGCCTTATAGTACGCAGTATTTT. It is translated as CASSEGTGGPYSTQYF.

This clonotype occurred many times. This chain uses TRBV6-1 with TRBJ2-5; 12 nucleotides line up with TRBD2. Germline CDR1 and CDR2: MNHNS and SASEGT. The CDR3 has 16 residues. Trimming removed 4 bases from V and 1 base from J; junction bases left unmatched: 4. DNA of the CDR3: TGTGCCAGCAGTGGTACTAGCGGGAGGACCCAAGAGACCCAGTACTTC. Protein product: CASSGTSGRTQETQYF.

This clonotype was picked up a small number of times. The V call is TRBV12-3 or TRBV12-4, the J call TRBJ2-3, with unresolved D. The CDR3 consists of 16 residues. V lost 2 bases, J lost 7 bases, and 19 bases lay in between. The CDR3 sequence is CASSLHGLSLTYTQYF. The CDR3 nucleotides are TGTGCCAGCAGTTTACATGGTTTATCCCTGACATATACGCAGTATTTT.

The CDR3 coding sequence is TGTGCCAGCAGTGATTTTGACCCCAATGGTCTGTATTTT. Translating it yields CASSDFDPNGLYF. The chain is built from TRBV27 and TRBJ2-3; the D is unclear. Deletions cut 5 bases from V and 14 bases from J, with 20 bases between. This CDR3 has 13 residues. Germline V gene lookup returns CDR1 MNHEY and CDR2 SMNVEV (reference sequence).

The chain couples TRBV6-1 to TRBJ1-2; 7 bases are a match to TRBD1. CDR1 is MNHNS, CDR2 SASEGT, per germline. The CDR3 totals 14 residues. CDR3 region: CATRFGQEVFGYTF. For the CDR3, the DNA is TGTGCGACCCGCTTTGGACAGGAGGTTTTTGGCTACACCTTC.

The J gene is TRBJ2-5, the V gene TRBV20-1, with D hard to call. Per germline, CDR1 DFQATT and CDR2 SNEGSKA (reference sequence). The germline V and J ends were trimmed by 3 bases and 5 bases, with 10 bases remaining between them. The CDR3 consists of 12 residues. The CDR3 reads CSASKGSETQYF. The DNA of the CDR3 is TGCAGTGCTAGCAAGGGATCGGAGACCCAGTACTTC.

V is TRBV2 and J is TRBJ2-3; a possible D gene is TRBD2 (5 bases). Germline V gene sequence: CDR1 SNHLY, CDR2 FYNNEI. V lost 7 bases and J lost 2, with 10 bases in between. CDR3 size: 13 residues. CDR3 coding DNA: TGTGCCAGCATCCTCGGGGTCACAGATACGCAGTATTTT. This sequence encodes CASILGVTDTQYF.

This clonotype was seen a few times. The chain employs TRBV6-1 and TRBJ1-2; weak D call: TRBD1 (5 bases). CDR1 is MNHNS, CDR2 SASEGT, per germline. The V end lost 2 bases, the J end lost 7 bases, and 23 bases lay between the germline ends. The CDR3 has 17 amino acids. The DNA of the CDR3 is TGTGCCAGCAGTGAAAGTACGCACGGGGCCCTTCGTTCTGGCTACACCTTC. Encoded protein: CASSESTHGALRSGYTF.

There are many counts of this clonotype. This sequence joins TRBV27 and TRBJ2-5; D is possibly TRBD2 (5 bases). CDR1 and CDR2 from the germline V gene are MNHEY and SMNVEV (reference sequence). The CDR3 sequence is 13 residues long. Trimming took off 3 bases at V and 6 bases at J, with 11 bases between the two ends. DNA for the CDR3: TGTGCCAGCAGTTTGATACCCGGGAAGACCCAGTACTTC. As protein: CASSLIPGKTQYF.

CDR3 in amino acids: CASKERSQPKRYEQYF. The CDR3 DNA is TGTGCCAGCAAAGAGCGGAGCCAGCCCAAACGTTACGAGCAGTACTTC. The chain recombines TRBV6-2 or TRBV6-3 with TRBJ2-7, with D perhaps TRBD2 (5 bases). This CDR3 contains 16 residues. CDR1 MNHEY and CDR2 SVGEGT come from the germline V gene. Between the trimmed V and J ends, which lost 7 bases and 4 bases, there was a span of 23 bases.

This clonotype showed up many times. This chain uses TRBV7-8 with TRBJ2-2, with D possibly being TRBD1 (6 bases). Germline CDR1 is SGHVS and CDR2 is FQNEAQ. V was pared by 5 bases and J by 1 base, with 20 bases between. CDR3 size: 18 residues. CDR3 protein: CASSQSAGAHRNTGELFF. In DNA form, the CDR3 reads TGTGCCAGCAGCCAGAGTGCAGGGGCACACAGGAACACCGGGGAGCTGTTTTTT. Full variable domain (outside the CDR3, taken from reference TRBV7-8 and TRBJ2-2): GAGVSQSPRYKVAKRGQDVALRCDPISGHVSLFWYQQALGQGPEFLTYFQNEAQLDKSGLPSDRFFAERPEGSVSTLKIQRTQQEDSAVYLCASSQSAGAHRNTGELFFGEGSRLTVL.

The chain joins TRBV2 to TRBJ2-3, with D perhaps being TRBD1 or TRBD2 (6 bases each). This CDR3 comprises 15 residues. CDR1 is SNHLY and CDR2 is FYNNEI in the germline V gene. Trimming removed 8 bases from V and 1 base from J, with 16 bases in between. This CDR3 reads CASLKGGTGTDTQYF. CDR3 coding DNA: TGTGCCAGCCTCAAAGGGGGGACGGGCACAGATACGCAGTATTTT.

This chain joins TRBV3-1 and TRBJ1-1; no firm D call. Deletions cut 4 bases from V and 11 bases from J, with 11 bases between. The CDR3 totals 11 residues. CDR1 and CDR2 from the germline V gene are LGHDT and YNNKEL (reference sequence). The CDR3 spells CASSRPLGAFF. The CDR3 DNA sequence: TGTGCCAGCAGCCGACCGCTTGGGGCTTTCTTT.

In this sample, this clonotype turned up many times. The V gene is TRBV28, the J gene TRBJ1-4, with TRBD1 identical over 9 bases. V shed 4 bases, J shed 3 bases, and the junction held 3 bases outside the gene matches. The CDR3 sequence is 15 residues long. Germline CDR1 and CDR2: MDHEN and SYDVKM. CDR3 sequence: CASSWDREANEKLFF. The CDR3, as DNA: TGTGCCAGCAGTTGGGACAGGGAGGCTAATGAAAAACTGTTTTTT.

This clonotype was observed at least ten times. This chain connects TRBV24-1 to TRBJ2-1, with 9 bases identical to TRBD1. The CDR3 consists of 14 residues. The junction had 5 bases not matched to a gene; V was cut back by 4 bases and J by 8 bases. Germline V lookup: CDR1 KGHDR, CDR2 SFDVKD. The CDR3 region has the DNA TGTGCCACCAGTGAATCGGACAGGGGCTATGAGCAGTTCTTC. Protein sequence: CATSESDRGYEQFF.

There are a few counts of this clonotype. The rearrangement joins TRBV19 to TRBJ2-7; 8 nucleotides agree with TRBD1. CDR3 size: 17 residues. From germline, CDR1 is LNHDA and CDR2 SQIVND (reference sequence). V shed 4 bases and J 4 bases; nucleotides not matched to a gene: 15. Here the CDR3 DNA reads TGTGCCAGTAGTACCCCTCCCACGGACAGGGATGGGTACGAGCAGTACTTC. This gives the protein CASSTPPTDRDGYEQYF.

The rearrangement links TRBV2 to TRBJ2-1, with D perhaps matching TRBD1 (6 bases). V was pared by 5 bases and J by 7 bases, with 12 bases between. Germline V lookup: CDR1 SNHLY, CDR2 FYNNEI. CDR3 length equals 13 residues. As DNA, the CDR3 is TGTGCCAGCAGTAATACAGGGCTAAATGAGCAGTTCTTC. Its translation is CASSNTGLNEQFF.

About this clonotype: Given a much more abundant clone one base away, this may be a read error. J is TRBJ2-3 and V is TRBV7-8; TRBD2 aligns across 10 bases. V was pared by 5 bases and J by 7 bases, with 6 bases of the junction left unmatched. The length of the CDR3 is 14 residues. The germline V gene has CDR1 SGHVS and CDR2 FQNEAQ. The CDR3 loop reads CASSTSGETYTQYF. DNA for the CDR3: TGTGCCAGCAGCACTAGCGGGGAGACATATACGCAGTATTTT. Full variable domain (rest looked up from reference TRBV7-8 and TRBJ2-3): GAGVSQSPRYKVAKRGQDVALRCDPISGHVSLFWYQQALGQGPEFLTYFQNEAQLDKSGLPSDRFFAERPEGSVSTLKIQRTQQEDSAVYLCASSTSGETYTQYFGPGTRLTVL.

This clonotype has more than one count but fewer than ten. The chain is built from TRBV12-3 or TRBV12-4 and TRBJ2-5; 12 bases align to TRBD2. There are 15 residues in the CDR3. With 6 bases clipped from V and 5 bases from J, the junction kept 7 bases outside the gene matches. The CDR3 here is CASRPLAGGLETQYF. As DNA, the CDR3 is TGTGCCAGCAGACCTCTAGCGGGGGGGCTGGAGACCCAGTACTTC.

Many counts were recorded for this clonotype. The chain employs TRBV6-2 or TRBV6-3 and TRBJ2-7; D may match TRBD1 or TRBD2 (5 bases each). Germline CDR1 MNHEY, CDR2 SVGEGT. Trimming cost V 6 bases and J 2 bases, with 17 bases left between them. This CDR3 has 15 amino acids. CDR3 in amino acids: CASRAPGTAAYEQYF. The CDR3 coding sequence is TGTGCCAGCAGAGCTCCCGGGACGGCTGCCTACGAGCAGTACTTC.

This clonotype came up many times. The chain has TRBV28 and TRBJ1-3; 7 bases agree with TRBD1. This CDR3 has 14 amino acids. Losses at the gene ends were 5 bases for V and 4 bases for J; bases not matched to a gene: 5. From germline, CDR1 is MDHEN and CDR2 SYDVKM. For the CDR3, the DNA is TGTGCCAGCAGTGAACAGGGGAGAGGAAACACCATATATTTT. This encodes CASSEQGRGNTIYF.

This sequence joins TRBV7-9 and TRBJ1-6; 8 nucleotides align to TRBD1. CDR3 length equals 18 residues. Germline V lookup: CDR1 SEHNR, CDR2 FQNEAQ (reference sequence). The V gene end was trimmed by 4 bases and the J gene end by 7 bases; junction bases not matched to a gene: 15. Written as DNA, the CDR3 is TGTGCCAGCAGCTCCCCTCTAGGGACAGGATGGAAGAATTCACCCCTCCACTTT. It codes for CASSSPLGTGWKNSPLHF.

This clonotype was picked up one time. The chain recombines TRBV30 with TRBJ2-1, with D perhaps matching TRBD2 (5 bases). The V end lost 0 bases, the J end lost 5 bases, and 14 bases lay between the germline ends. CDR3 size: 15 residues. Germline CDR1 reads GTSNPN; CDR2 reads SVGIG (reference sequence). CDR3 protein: CAWSVGSLGNNEQFF. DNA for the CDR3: TGTGCCTGGAGTGTAGGGAGTCTAGGGAACAATGAGCAGTTCTTC.

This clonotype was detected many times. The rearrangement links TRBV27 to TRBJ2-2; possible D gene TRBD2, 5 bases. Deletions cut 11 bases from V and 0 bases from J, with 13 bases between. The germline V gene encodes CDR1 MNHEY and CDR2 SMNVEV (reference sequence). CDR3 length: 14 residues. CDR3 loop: CASKGAPNTGELFF. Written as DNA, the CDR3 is TGTGCCTCCAAGGGAGCGCCGAACACCGGGGAGCTGTTTTTT.

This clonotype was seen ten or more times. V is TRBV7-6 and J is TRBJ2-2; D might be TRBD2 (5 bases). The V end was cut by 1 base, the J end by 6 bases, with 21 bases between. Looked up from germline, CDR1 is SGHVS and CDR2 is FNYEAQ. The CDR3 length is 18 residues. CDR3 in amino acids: CASSLERSSVGLAGELFF. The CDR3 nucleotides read TGTGCCAGCAGCTTAGAAAGGAGTAGCGTGGGTCTGGCCGGGGAGCTGTTTTTT.

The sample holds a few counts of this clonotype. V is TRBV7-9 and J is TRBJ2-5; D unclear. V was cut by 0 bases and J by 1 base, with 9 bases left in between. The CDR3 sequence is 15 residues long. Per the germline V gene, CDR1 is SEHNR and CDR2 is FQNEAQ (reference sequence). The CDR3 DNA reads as TGTGCCAGCAGCTTAGCAACCGCTGTCCAAGAGACCCAGTACTTC. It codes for CASSLATAVQETQYF.

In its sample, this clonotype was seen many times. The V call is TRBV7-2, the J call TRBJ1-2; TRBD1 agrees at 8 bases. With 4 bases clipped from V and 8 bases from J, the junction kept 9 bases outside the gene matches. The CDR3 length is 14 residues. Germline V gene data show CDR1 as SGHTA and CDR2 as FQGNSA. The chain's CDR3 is CASSWTGTGYGYTF. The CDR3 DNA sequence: TGTGCCAGCAGCTGGACCGGGACAGGTTACGGCTACACCTTC.